This T cell receptor beta chain was sequenced during a study of blood T cell repertoires in COVID-19. In the study overall: The origin of the acute and convalescent COVID-19 samples was the United States, Italy and Spain. The cDNA or gDNA used as material had been derived from T cells, B-cell-depleted T cells, or PBMCs.

Original processing notes: Using reference gene primer amplification, nucleated cell counts were estimated. Only in-frame clones appear in the TCRdb table, and some are missing; sequencing was by immunoSEQ multiplex PCR. The V and J calls and the clone size are those of that table, but D and trimming were determined from the DNA. Found here are approximately 270,000 clones, about 85% of them singletons; the top ten hold 0.87%. Trimming cost V 3 bases and J 7 bases; bases outside gene matches: 11. Germline values: CDR1 LNHDA, CDR2 SQIVND (reference sequence). The CDR3 consists of 16 residues. The Seattle site enrolled patients during active infection and followed them longitudinally.

The chain joins TRBV19 to TRBJ1-4, with TRBD1 matching over 7 bases. The TCR sequence derives from a human donor with COVID-19, enrolled during active disease. The donor label of this sample is uncertain. The sample comprised peripheral blood. The CDR3 sequence is CASSMALGGGIEKLFF. DNA for the CDR3: TGTGCCAGTAGTATGGCTTTAGGAGGGGGCATTGAAAAACTGTTTTTT.